The 21 T cell receptor beta chains below were found in one sample sequenced in a study of T cell changes during pregnancy in multiple sclerosis. TCRdb's table, derived via immunoSEQ multiplex PCR, lists solely in-frame clones and lacks some. The data hold 91,000 or so clones, with over 85% observed a single time. Sequenced material: peripheral blood, taken after pregnancy. Receptors were obtained from a female donor with multiple sclerosis, enrolled in a pregnancy study.

Only a few counts were recorded for this clone. The V call is TRBV7-9, the J call TRBJ1-2, with TRBD1 matching 8 bases. Trimming cost V 4 bases and J 4 bases; bases outside gene matches: 5. CDR3 length: 14 residues. Germline CDR1 is SEHNR and CDR2 is FQNEAQ (reference sequence). This chain's CDR3 is CASSSGQGGYGYTF. CDR3 DNA sequence: TGTGCCAGCAGCTCCGGACAGGGTGGCTATGGCTACACCTTC.

The V gene is TRBV6-5, the J gene TRBJ1-1, with D hard to call. The germline V gene encodes CDR1 MNHEY and CDR2 SVGAGI. This CDR3 has 13 residues. V gave up 1 base and J gave up 5 bases, with 8 bases separating them. The CDR3 sequence: CASSYWEETEAFF. The DNA for the CDR3 is TGTGCCAGCAGTTACTGGGAGGAAACTGAAGCTTTCTTT.

The chain links TRBV27 to TRBJ1-3, with 7 bases identical to TRBD1. Germline lookup yields CDR1 MNHEY and CDR2 SMNVEV (reference sequence). The V segment lost 1 base and the J segment 2 bases; nucleotides outside the gene matches: 2. The CDR3 consists of 15 residues. The CDR3 loop is CASSLYRGPGNTIYF. CDR3 bases: TGTGCCAGCAGTTTATATAGGGGGCCTGGAAACACCATATATTTT.

This sequence joins TRBV4-1 and TRBJ2-7, with TRBD1 matching over 8 bases. This CDR3 comprises 16 residues. The germline gives CDR1 MGHRA, CDR2 YSYEKL. With 0 bases clipped from V and 3 bases from J, the junction kept 7 bases outside the gene matches. CDR3 sequence: CASSQDRQGNLYEQYF. CDR3 DNA sequence: TGCGCCAGCAGCCAAGATAGACAGGGGAATCTCTACGAGCAGTACTTC.

The chain is built from TRBV7-8 and TRBJ1-1; 8 bases align to TRBD1. CDR1 is SGHVS and CDR2 is FQNEAQ in the germline V gene. V lost 2 bases, J lost 2 bases, and 4 bases stayed unmatched. This CDR3 spans 15 amino acids. The CDR3 sequence: CASSLPGQVNTEAFF. The DNA for the CDR3 is TGTGCCAGCAGCTTACCGGGACAGGTAAACACTGAAGCTTTCTTT.

This clone appeared a few times. The V gene is TRBV7-9, the J gene TRBJ2-3; D unclear. This CDR3 contains 14 residues. Deletions cut 2 bases from V and 0 bases from J, with 6 bases between. Germline CDR1 is SEHNR and CDR2 is FQNEAQ (reference sequence). CDR3 bases: TGTGCCAGCAGCTTATCTAACAGCACAGATACGCAGTATTTT. Translating gives CASSLSNSTDTQYF. The full variable domain, completed using reference TRBV7-9 and TRBJ2-3, is DTGVSQNPRHKITKRGQNVTFRCDPISEHNRLYWYRQTLGQGPEFLTYFQNEAQLEKSRLLSDRFSAERPKGSFSTLEIQRTEQGDSAMYLCASSLSNSTDTQYFGPGTRLTVL.

This clone was recorded once. The chain uses TRBV21-1 and TRBJ1-5. TRBV21-1 is an annotated pseudogene. The CDR3 is 13 residues long. CDR3 in amino acids: CAPRGHNNQPQHF. Written as DNA, the CDR3 is TGTGCCCCCCGAGGGCACAACAATCAGCCCCAGCATTTT.

This chain's CDR3 is CASSLGSGRVHASTDTQYF. For the CDR3, the DNA is TGTGCCAGCAGTTTAGGTAGCGGGAGGGTTCACGCTAGCACAGATACGCAGTATTTT. The chain has TRBV27 and TRBJ2-3, with 11 bases fitting TRBD2. From germline, CDR1 is MNHEY and CDR2 SMNVEV (reference sequence). The CDR3 sequence is 19 residues long. Germline trimming cut 2 bases from V and 0 bases from J; bases unmatched to any gene: 10.

This clone was observed once. Here the CDR3 reads CASSTDGLTSLEAFF. As DNA, the CDR3 is TGCGCCAGCAGCACAGACGGACTGACGAGCCTTGAAGCTTTCTTT. The chain combines TRBV5-1 with TRBJ1-1; D is unresolved. Looked up from germline, CDR1 is SGHRS and CDR2 is YFSETQ. Deletions cut 4 bases from V and 7 bases from J, with 20 bases between. This CDR3 contains 15 residues. The whole variable domain, remainder taken from reference TRBV5-1 and TRBJ1-1, is KAGVTQTPRYLIKTRGQQVTLSCSPISGHRSVSWYQQTPGQGLQFLFEYFSETQRNKGNFPGRFSGRQFSNSRSEMNVSTLELGDSALYLCASSTDGLTSLEAFFGQGTRLTVV.

This rearrangement joins TRBV19 to TRBJ1-2; the D is unclear. The germline V gene encodes CDR1 LNHDA and CDR2 SQIVND (reference sequence). With 3 bases removed from V and 7 bases from J, the gap between germline ends came to 6 bases. This CDR3 has 11 amino acids. In nucleotides, the CDR3 is TGTGCCAGTAGTATGGGAGGTGGCTACACCTTC. Protein product: CASSMGGGYTF. Looking up the rest from reference TRBV19 and TRBJ1-2 gives the full variable domain: DGGITQSPKYLFRKEGQNVTLSCEQNLNHDAMYWYRQDPGQGLRLIYYSQIVNDFQKGDIAEGYSVSREKKESFPLTVTSAQKNPTAFYLCASSMGGGYTFGSGTRLTVV.

This chain joins TRBV28 and TRBJ2-1; the D gene is possibly TRBD1 (5 bases). Trimming removed 7 bases at V and 2 bases at J, with 12 bases between. CDR1 is MDHEN, CDR2 SYDVKM, per germline. The CDR3 has 14 residues. The DNA for the CDR3 is TGTGCCAGCAATCCAGGGAAACCCTACAATGAGCAGTTCTTC. Protein sequence: CASNPGKPYNEQFF.

The V and J genes are TRBV4-3 and TRBJ2-3; 7 nucleotides agree with TRBD2. CDR3 length: 15 amino acids. Per germline, CDR1 LGHNA and CDR2 YSLEER. Unmatched junction bases numbered 6, after V lost 0 bases and J lost 6 bases. The CDR3 DNA sequence: TGCGCCAGCAGCCAAGACGGCCGCGGGAGTGATACGCAGTATTTT. The encoded protein is CASSQDGRGSDTQYF.

The CDR3 here is CASSLALGGTDTQYF. In nucleotides, the CDR3 is TGTGCCAGCAGCTTGGCTCTAGGGGGCACAGATACGCAGTATTTT. The chain couples TRBV5-6 to TRBJ2-3, with D possibly being TRBD1 (5 bases). V was pared by 0 bases and J by 1 base, with 9 bases between. Germline values: CDR1 SGHDT, CDR2 YYEEEE. The CDR3 loop spans 15 amino acids.

CDR3 sequence: CASSPRGGDTEAFF. CDR3 coding DNA: TGTGCCAGCAGCCCTCGGGGGGGGGACACTGAAGCTTTCTTT. The gene calls are TRBV14 and TRBJ1-1; maybe TRBD1 (5 bases). The CDR3 spans 14 residues. V lost 4 bases, J lost 3 bases, and 12 bases lay in between. CDR1 is SGHDN, CDR2 FVKESK, per germline.

J is TRBJ2-7 and V is TRBV29-1; D is possibly TRBD1 (5 bases). The ends were cut back, 5 bases at V and 6 bases at J, with 23 bases in the middle. Germline CDR1 SQVTM, CDR2 ANQGSEA. The length of the CDR3 is 15 residues. The CDR3 loop reads CSVSKFPGSQSEQYF. In DNA, the CDR3 is TGCAGCGTTAGTAAGTTTCCAGGGTCCCAAAGCGAGCAGTACTTC.

CDR3 region: CASSLYRGNQPQHF. The CDR3 region has the DNA TGTGCCAGCAGTTTATATCGTGGCAATCAGCCCCAGCATTTT. This sequence joins TRBV27 and TRBJ1-5; D is unresolved. This CDR3 is 14 amino acids long. V was shortened by 1 base and J by 2 bases, with 6 bases between the two germline ends. CDR1 and CDR2 (germline): MNHEY, SMNVEV (reference sequence).

The V and J genes are TRBV6-6 and TRBJ2-5, with D perhaps matching TRBD1 (5 bases). Germline lookup yields CDR1 MNHNY and CDR2 SVGAGI (reference sequence). The CDR3 spans 16 residues. Between the trimmed V and J ends, which lost 0 bases and 2 bases, there was a span of 13 bases. The CDR3 region is CASSYSIGAVQETQYF. In nucleotides, the CDR3 is TGTGCCAGCAGTTACTCGATTGGGGCGGTTCAAGAGACCCAGTACTTC.

The chain combines TRBV27 with TRBJ2-1; 8 bases map to TRBD1. This CDR3 has 16 residues. Trimming removed 2 bases from V and 2 bases from J; junction bases left unmatched: 5. CDR1 MNHEY and CDR2 SMNVEV come from the germline V gene (reference sequence). Here the CDR3 DNA reads TGTGCCAGCAGTTTAGCGCCAGGGGGCGCCTACAATGAGCAGTTCTTC. Translation gives CASSLAPGGAYNEQFF.

This chain joins TRBV27 and TRBJ2-2; no definite D call. Trimming took off 5 bases at V and 3 bases at J, with 7 bases between the two ends. Per the germline V gene, CDR1 is MNHEY and CDR2 is SMNVEV (reference sequence). CDR3 length equals 13 residues. The CDR3 spells CASSPRYTGELFF. In DNA, the CDR3 is TGTGCCAGCAGTCCCCGTTACACCGGGGAGCTGTTTTTT.

The chain carries TRBV27 and TRBJ1-4; 8 bases are shared with TRBD1. Losses at the gene ends were 6 bases for V and 9 bases for J; bases not matched to a gene: 12. CDR3 length: 15 amino acids. Per germline, CDR1 MNHEY and CDR2 SMNVEV (reference sequence). The CDR3 sequence: CASRGGATGEQKLFF. CDR3 nucleotide sequence: TGTGCCAGCAGGGGGGGGGCGACAGGGGAGCAAAAACTGTTTTTT. The full variable domain, in which reference TRBV27 and TRBJ1-4 provide the parts outside the CDR3, is EAQVTQNPRYLITVTGKKLTVTCSQNMNHEYMSWYRQDPGLGLRQIYYSMNVEVTDKGDVPEGYKVSRKEKRNFPLILESPSPNQTSLYFCASRGGATGEQKLFFGSGTQLSVL.

The rearrangement uses TRBV5-1 and TRBJ2-5; weak D call: TRBD2 (7 bases). The CDR3 totals 15 residues. V was pared by 3 bases and J by 5 bases, with 17 bases between. The germline gives CDR1 SGHRS, CDR2 YFSETQ. CDR3 DNA: TGCGCCAGCAGCTCCCGGGCCAAGGGGGGGGAGACCCAGTACTTC. Amino acids: CASSSRAKGGETQYF.